The source of this T cell receptor (beta chain) is a study of T cells expressing NK-cell markers. Study background: The authors derived TCR beta repertoires from sorted CD3+CD56+NKG2C+, CD3+CD56+NKG2C- and CD3+CD56-NKG2C+ T cells.

The CDR3 sequence is 15 residues long. TCRdb reanalyzed the 5' RACE reads, giving one entry per CDR3 protein sequence and no DNA. The sample has roughly 160,000 distinct CDR3 sequences. The V call is TRBV12-3 or TRBV12-4, the J call TRBJ1-6. Specimen: blood T cells: a sorted CD56 or NKG2C T cell subset, CD4+ or CD8+ T cells, or bulk PBMC T cells (not recorded which). This clonotype was sampled from a woman between 18 and 75 years old in good health. CDR3 region: CASRLRQGGSAPLHF.